The TCR beta chain described here comes from a study of shared clonotypes between healthy human individuals. Clones were sequenced by immunoSEQ multiplex PCR, and TCRdb holds only the in-frame ones, with some missing. The sample lists 90,000 to 120,000 clones, roughly two thirds occurring once. Trimming took off 3 bases at V and 2 bases at J, with 15 bases between the two ends. This CDR3 spans 16 amino acids. Germline values: CDR1 ENHRY, CDR2 SYGVKD. Sequencing was carried out using memory CD8+ T cells sorted from blood. The subset denotes: CD45RO+ cells pooled with CCR7-negative TemRA cells. The chain uses TRBV10-3 and TRBJ2-3, with TRBD2 as a possible D gene (6 bases). The source of this sequence is a woman in her twenties or thirties in good health. CDR3 amino acids: CAISERGGNPTDTQYF. CDR3 DNA: TGTGCCATCAGTGAAAGGGGAGGCAATCCCACAGATACGCAGTATTTT.